This T cell receptor (beta chain) was obtained from a study of blood T cell repertoires in COVID-19 (dated by TCRdb to the early 2020s). With regard to the full study: Samples covering the acute and convalescent phases of COVID-19 were provided by collaborators in the United States, Italy and Spain. A de-identified subject ID, COVID-19 status, age in years and sex were almost always included in the sample metadata. Samples were obtained from the ongoing ImmuneRACE study (first 160 participants) and from 1,200 or so subjects provided by 6 global collaborators. The repertoires were released in a freely available public database intended as a resource for research on the immune response to SARS-CoV-2. The dataset comprised deeply sampled blood TCRbeta repertoires from subjects exposed to, actively infected with, or recovered from COVID-19. The prospective study material was composed of cDNA or gDNA derived from T cells, B-cell-depleted T cells, or PBMCs. Where available, HLA class I and class II types were taken from metadata supplied by the sample provider and were not determined by assay-based typing. General conclusions and limits of the study: The amount of clinical and demographic metadata varied by source and participant and was provided uncurated.

TCRbeta CDR3 regions were amplified from genomic DNA by means of the immunoSEQ Assay, a bias-controlled multiplex PCR. Per the source publication's procedure: The number of nucleated cells in each sample was estimated by amplification of reference gene primers within the assay. Sequence reads were collapsed and filtered to measure the absolute abundance of every unique TCRbeta CDR3 rearrangement. Productive Simpson clonality was computed per sample as the square root of Simpson's diversity index over productive rearrangements. The table comes from immuneACCESS by way of TCRdb, which keeps in-frame sequences with V and J called. Part of the clones is missing from these tables; in studies checked, under half for an unresolved V gene and the rest for unknown reasons. V and J calls and clone size follow that table, whereas D and trimming were derived from the DNA. In all, the sample holds some 290,000 clones, and about 88% of those were seen once. Around 11% of the sample is taken by the ten largest.

At one collaborating source in Seattle, patients were enrolled during active infection and were followed longitudinally through the course of disease. Each collaborating institution followed its own protocols to collect whole blood in K2EDTA tubes. For TCRbeta analysis, collaborators shipped samples in one of three forms: frozen whole blood, isolated PBMCs, or DNA extracted from either of those sample types. Only a few counts were recorded for this clone. Its antigen is currently not known. No base quality information exists; no much larger clone differs at one position. CDR1 LGHNA and CDR2 YSLEER are derived from the germline V gene. V loses 5 bases at its end and J loses 0 bases; junction bases beyond the gene matches: 10. Inclusive of the bounding cysteine and phenylalanine, the CDR3 is 16 residues long. This entry keeps only the CDR3 DNA: 48 bases, framed from base 1.

This sequence uses TRBV4-3 and TRBJ2-7, with TRBD2 matching 7 junction bases. This receptor was identified in a woman in her 30s with COVID-19, enrolled during active disease. Sequenced material: peripheral blood. In nucleotide form, the sequence is TGCGCCAGCAGCGCCCAATGGGACTACTACTCCTACGAGCAGTACTTC. Translated, this gives CASSAQWDYYSYEQYF.